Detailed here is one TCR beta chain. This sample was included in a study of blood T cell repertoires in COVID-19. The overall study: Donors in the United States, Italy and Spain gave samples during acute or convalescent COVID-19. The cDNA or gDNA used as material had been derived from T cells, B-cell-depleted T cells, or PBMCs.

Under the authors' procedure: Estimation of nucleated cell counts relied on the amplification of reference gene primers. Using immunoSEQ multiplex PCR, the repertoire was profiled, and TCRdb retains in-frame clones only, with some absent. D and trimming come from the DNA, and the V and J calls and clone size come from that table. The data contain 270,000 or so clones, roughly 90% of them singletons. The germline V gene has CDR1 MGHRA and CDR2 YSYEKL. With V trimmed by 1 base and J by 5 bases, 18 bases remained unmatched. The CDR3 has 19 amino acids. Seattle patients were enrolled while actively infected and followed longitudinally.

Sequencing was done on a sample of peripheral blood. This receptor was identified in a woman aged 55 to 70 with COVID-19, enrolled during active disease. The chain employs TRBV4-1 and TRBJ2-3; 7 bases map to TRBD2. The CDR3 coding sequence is TGCGCCAGCAGCCAAGCGATTAGGACTGAGCGGGGAAGGAAAGATACGCAGTATTTT. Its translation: CASSQAIRTERGRKDTQYF.